One sample yielded the 8 T cell receptor beta chains listed below, sequenced in a study of T cells after yellow fever vaccination (dated by TCRdb to about 2019). Library prep was done by 5' RACE. The sequencing machine was an Illumina HiSeq 2500. The public reads were reprocessed in TCRdb via fastp at Q25 and MiXCR, keeping in-frame beta chains. One record per CDR3 amino acid sequence lists the most common genes and DNA. The sample table shows 170,000 or so distinct CDR3 sequences, and approximately 6.2% are seen once. The ten largest clonotypes hold less than 3.5% of the sample. Explained via the paper, the treatment or condition label denotes: live attenuated yellow fever vaccine strain. Source: CD4+ T cells sorted from PBMCs, taken on the day of the first yellow fever vaccination. The receptor source for this set is a young man who received the YFV17D yellow fever vaccine.

The V call is TRBV6-1, the J call TRBJ2-7; TRBD1 agrees at 9 bases. CDR1 and CDR2 from the germline V gene are MNHNS and SASEGT. V lost 6 bases, J lost 4 bases, and 7 bases stayed unmatched. The CDR3 extends over 14 amino acids. CDR3 residues: CASSSQGALYEQYF. CDR3 nucleotides: TGTGCCAGCAGCTCACAGGGGGCCTTATACGAGCAGTACTTC.

This clonotype was counted many times. The chain recombines TRBV20-1 with TRBJ1-5, with 9 nucleotides matching TRBD1. Germline assignment: CDR1 DFQATT and CDR2 SNEGSKA (reference sequence). Unmatched junction bases numbered 6, after V lost 4 bases and J lost 5 bases. The CDR3 has 14 amino acids. CDR3 DNA: TGCAGTGCTAAGGACAGGGGAGTTTATCAGCCCCAGCATTTT. Its protein is CSAKDRGVYQPQHF.

The chain carries TRBV9 and TRBJ2-5, with D maybe TRBD2 (6 bases). Germline V gives CDR1 SGDLS, CDR2 YYNGEE. The CDR3 extends over 16 amino acids. Trimming cost V 4 bases and J 1 base, with 17 bases left between them. CDR3 protein: CASSRGSGPIQETQYF. CDR3 DNA: TGTGCCAGCAGCCGAGGTAGCGGACCGATCCAAGAGACCCAGTACTTC.

A word on this clonotype: One end of the junction varies from germline; a read error may be responsible. The chain is built from TRBV12-3 or TRBV12-4 and TRBJ1-1; D remains ambiguous. The CDR3 length is 12 residues. The DNA for the CDR3 is TGTGCCTGCAGACCCGGGCACACTGAAGCTTTCTTT. Translation gives CACRPGHTEAFF.

This clonotype appeared many times. The chain uses TRBV7-2 and TRBJ2-3; D might be TRBD2 (5 bases). Trimming left V 4 bases short and J 2 bases short, with 10 bases between. Germline CDR1 reads SGHTA; CDR2 reads FQGNSA. The CDR3 runs 14 residues. The DNA of the CDR3 is TGTGCCAGCAGCTCTAGCTATGCCACAGATACGCAGTATTTT. It is translated as CASSSSYATDTQYF. The full variable domain, in which reference TRBV7-2 and TRBJ2-3 provide the parts outside the CDR3, is GAGVSQSPSNKVTEKGKDVELRCDPISGHTALYWYRQSLGQGLEFLIYFQGNSAPDKSGLPSDRFSAERTGGSVSTLTIQRTQQEDSAVYLCASSSSYATDTQYFGPGTRLTVL.

The chain links TRBV27 to TRBJ2-1; 8 bases agree with TRBD1. The J segment lost 1 base and the V segment lost 4 bases, leaving 6 bases of the junction unmatched. The CDR3 runs to 16 residues. Looked up from germline, CDR1 is MNHEY and CDR2 is SMNVEV (reference sequence). CDR3 residues: CASSSPRGRSYNEQFF. CDR3 bases: TGTGCCAGCAGTTCCCCCAGGGGGCGATCCTACAATGAGCAGTTCTTC.

The table lists this clonotype with a few counts. The J gene is TRBJ1-1, the V gene TRBV12-3 or TRBV12-4; tentatively, D is TRBD1 (5 bases). V gave up 6 bases and J gave up 1 base, with 15 bases separating them. The CDR3 length is 15 residues. The CDR3 sequence is CASSPQVSPNTEAFF. The CDR3 region has the DNA TGTGCCAGCAGCCCACAGGTTTCCCCGAACACTGAAGCTTTCTTT.

In this sample, this clonotype turned up many times. This chain connects TRBV4-1 to TRBJ1-5; D call uncertain. Trimming took 0 bases from V and 5 from J, leaving 5 bases between them. Per the germline V gene, CDR1 is MGHRA and CDR2 is YSYEKL. CDR3 length equals 13 residues. The CDR3 protein is CASSQDVDQPQHF. Here the CDR3 DNA reads TGCGCCAGCAGCCAAGACGTTGATCAGCCCCAGCATTTT.